A single sample is the source of the 26 T cell receptor beta chains below, sequenced in a study of Ad26.COV2.S vaccination and SARS-CoV-2 variants. Method: immunoSEQ multiplex PCR; TCRdb's copy keeps in-frame clones and lacks some. The repertoire holds around 300,000 clones, with roughly 90% as singletons. As to treatment: around 19 received Ad26.COV2.S at low or high dose, single or two shots; about five received placebo; per-sample allocation not given. Sample collection was performed on day 63 after the first vaccine or placebo injection. Sequencing used peripheral blood, obtained in a trial of Ad26.COV2.S vaccine versus placebo. These receptors came from a person between 18 and 59 years old who received the Ad26.COV2.S COVID-19 vaccine or a placebo.

J is TRBJ1-6 and V is TRBV6-5; D unresolved. The germline V gene has CDR1 MNHEY and CDR2 SVGAGI. The CDR3 extends over 12 amino acids. The V gene lost 8 bases and the J gene lost 8 bases, with 10 bases spanning the gap. CDR3 DNA: TGTGCCAGCCATACCCTCGATTCACCCCTCCACTTT. Residues: CASHTLDSPLHF.

V is TRBV7-2 and J is TRBJ2-7, with no clear D. The CDR3 is 13 amino acids. The V gene lost 1 base and the J gene lost 2 bases, with 6 bases spanning the gap. CDR1 is SGHTA and CDR2 is FQGNSA in the germline V gene. The CDR3 region is CASSLGVAYEQYV. CDR3 bases: TGTGCCAGCAGCTTAGGAGTTGCCTACGAGCAGTACGTC.

The chain recombines TRBV7-6 with TRBJ1-1, with D unclear. This CDR3 region has 14 residues. Per germline, CDR1 SGHVS and CDR2 FNYEAQ. Trimming cost V 1 base and J 0 bases, with 6 bases left between them. This CDR3 reads CASSLDQVNTEAFF. The DNA of the CDR3 is TGTGCCAGCAGCTTAGACCAAGTGAACACTGAAGCTTTCTTT. Filled out from reference TRBV7-6 and TRBJ1-1, the complete variable domain reads GAGVSQSPRYKVTKRGQDVALRCDPISGHVSLYWYRQALGQGPEFLTYFNYEAQQDKSGLPNDRFSAERPEGSISTLTIQRTEQRDSAMYRCASSLDQVNTEAFFGQGTRLTVV.

The chain uses TRBV18 and TRBJ2-6, with D perhaps TRBD1 (6 bases). The CDR3 runs to 20 residues. Germline V gene sequence: CDR1 KGHSH, CDR2 LQKENI. V was clipped by 6 bases and J by 0 bases, with 24 bases between them. The CDR3 sequence: CASSPSTEGHHPSGANVLTF. For the CDR3, the DNA is TGTGCCAGCTCCCCGTCAACCGAGGGACACCACCCCTCTGGGGCCAACGTCCTGACTTTC.

The CDR3 coding sequence is TGTGCCAGCAGAGTAGACAGGGGGCAACGTCAGCCCCAGCATTTT. Protein sequence: CASRVDRGQRQPQHF. The chain joins TRBV7-9 to TRBJ1-5, with 10 bases matching TRBD1. The CDR3 is 15 amino acids. Germline-derived CDR1 and CDR2 are SEHNR and FQNEAQ (reference sequence). The junction had 8 bases not matched to a gene; V was cut back by 6 bases and J by 6 bases.

This clone turned up a few times. The chain links TRBV4-1 to TRBJ2-2, with TRBD1 matching over 7 bases. This CDR3 has 17 amino acids. Germline assignment: CDR1 MGHRA and CDR2 YSYEKL. With V trimmed by 3 bases and J by 0 bases, 7 bases remained unmatched. CDR3 coding DNA: TGCGCCAGCAGCCACCGACAGGGTAGCTCGAACACCGGGGAGCTGTTTTTT. Protein product: CASSHRQGSSNTGELFF.

V gene TRBV7-6 combines with J gene TRBJ1-2; tentatively, D is TRBD1 (5 bases). Germline V gene lookup returns CDR1 SGHVS and CDR2 FNYEAQ. This CDR3 comprises 17 residues. V shed 5 bases and J shed 4 bases, with 23 bases lying between them. In DNA, the CDR3 is TGTGCCAGCAGCCACTTATTATCTGGGAAAGGGGCCTATGGCTACACCTTC. Residues: CASSHLLSGKGAYGYTF.

This clone was seen just once. J is TRBJ2-5 and V is TRBV9; D perhaps matches TRBD1 (6 bases). Germline CDR1 SGDLS, CDR2 YYNGEE. Trimming took 4 bases from V and 1 from J, leaving 23 bases between them. CDR3 length equals 18 residues. The CDR3 nucleotides are TGTGCCAGCAGCCAACACCCACCCCCTTGGGGGCCCCAAGAGACCCAGTACTTC. Translating gives CASSQHPPPWGPQETQYF.

This clone was seen a single time. V is TRBV18 and J is TRBJ1-3; no reliable D call. This CDR3 comprises 15 residues. Germline V CDR1 and CDR2: KGHSH, LQKENI. Trimming pared 2 bases from V and 0 bases from J, leaving 8 bases between. Here the CDR3 DNA reads TGTGCCAGCTCACCAAGGGTATACTCTGGAAACACCATATATTTT. Its protein product is CASSPRVYSGNTIYF. Together with reference TRBV18 and TRBJ1-3, the CDR3 gives the full variable domain: NAGVMQNPRHLVRRRGQEARLRCSPMKGHSHVYWYRQLPEEGLKFMVYLQKENIIDESGMPKERFSAEFPKEGPSILRIQQVVRGDSAAYFCASSPRVYSGNTIYFGEGSWLTVV.

The chain uses TRBV18 and TRBJ2-3; D gene uncertain. The CDR3 runs 16 residues. In germline, CDR1 is KGHSH, CDR2 LQKENI. The ends were cut back, 0 bases at V and 5 bases at J, with 15 bases in the middle. CDR3 nucleotides: TGTGCCAGCTCACCACCGATTAGCCCGATGAGAGATACGCAGTATTTT. As protein: CASSPPISPMRDTQYF.

This sequence joins TRBV4-1 and TRBJ2-3; the match to TRBD2 covers 11 bases. CDR3 size: 16 residues. V lost 4 bases to trimming and J lost 5 bases; unmatched junction nucleotides: 8. The germline V gene has CDR1 MGHRA and CDR2 YSYEKL. DNA for the CDR3: TGCGCCAGCAGCCGAATGACTAGCGGGGTGGAAGATACGCAGTATTTT. Protein: CASSRMTSGVEDTQYF.

The chain links TRBV18 to TRBJ1-1, with D unclear. V gave up 3 bases and J gave up 0 bases, with 8 bases separating them. CDR3 size: 14 residues. The germline CDR1 and CDR2 sequences are KGHSH and LQKENI. CDR3 coding DNA: TGTGCCAGCTCACCTCCCAATTTGAACACTGAAGCTTTCTTT. Its translation: CASSPPNLNTEAFF.

The chain recombines TRBV11-2 with TRBJ2-3; the D is unclear. This CDR3 region has 15 residues. Germline-derived CDR1 and CDR2 are SGHAT and FQNNGV. The V end lost 5 bases, the J end lost 2 bases, and 14 bases lay between the germline ends. The CDR3 region is CASSPRQWTTDTQYF. Here the CDR3 DNA reads TGTGCCAGCAGCCCACGACAATGGACCACAGATACGCAGTATTTT.

This clone was picked up one time. The CDR3 DNA is TGTGCCAGCAGCTTGGTTGTTGGTTCCGATGGCTACACCTTC. Translation gives CASSLVVGSDGYTF. The chain has TRBV5-8 and TRBJ1-2; D is unclear. The CDR3 totals 14 residues. The ends were cut back, 0 bases at V and 6 bases at J, with 12 bases in the middle. The germline CDR1 and CDR2 sequences are SGHTS and YDEGEE.

This clone appeared a single time. The chain is built from TRBV11-2 and TRBJ2-1, with no clear D. Between the trimmed V and J ends, which lost 1 base and 4 bases, there was a span of 5 bases. Germline V gene data show CDR1 as SGHAT and CDR2 as FQNNGV. This CDR3 region has 13 residues. The DNA of the CDR3 is TGTGCCAGCAGCTTAGGGGGTTACAATGAGCAGTTCTTC. Its protein is CASSLGGYNEQFF.

V gene TRBV6-5 combines with J gene TRBJ2-2, with unresolved D. V shed 6 bases and J shed 1 base, with 9 bases lying between them. Looked up from germline, CDR1 is MNHEY and CDR2 is SVGAGI. This CDR3 comprises 14 residues. In DNA form, the CDR3 reads TGTGCCAGCAGCTTGAACTGGAACACCGGGGAGCTGTTTTTT. Translation gives CASSLNWNTGELFF.

CDR3: CASSGLTGLNTGELFF. CDR3 nucleotide sequence: TGTGCCAGCAGTGGCCTGACAGGACTGAACACCGGGGAGCTGTTTTTT. The chain couples TRBV6-1 to TRBJ1-3, with TRBD1 as a possible D gene (6 bases). The J call may be wrong; the DNA end is better matched by TRBJ2-2. CDR3 size: 16 residues. Per germline, CDR1 MNHNS and CDR2 SASEGT.

The chain employs TRBV13 and TRBJ2-7, with D hard to call. The CDR3 loop spans 13 amino acids. The germline gives CDR1 PRHDT, CDR2 FYEKMQ (reference sequence). Trimming left V 5 bases short and J 2 bases short, with 10 bases between. CDR3 protein: CASSLYGPYEQYF. CDR3 coding DNA: TGTGCCAGCAGCCTGTACGGGCCCTACGAGCAGTACTTC. Drawing the rest from reference TRBV13 and TRBJ2-7, the complete variable domain is AAGVIQSPRHLIKEKRETATLKCYPIPRHDTVYWYQQGPGQDPQFLISFYEKMQSDKGSIPDRFSAQQFSDYHSELNMSSLELGDSALYFCASSLYGPYEQYFGPGTRLTVT.

The rearrangement links TRBV5-6 to TRBJ1-5, with 9 bases identical to TRBD1. CDR3 size: 16 residues. CDR1 and CDR2 (germline): SGHDT, YYEEEE. With V trimmed by 4 bases and J by 3 bases, 8 bases remained unmatched. The CDR3 region is CASSPGQGRANQPQHF. The DNA of the CDR3 is TGTGCCAGCAGCCCCGGACAGGGGAGGGCCAATCAGCCCCAGCATTTT.

The chain is built from TRBV6-5 and TRBJ2-7; 11 nucleotides match TRBD2. The CDR3 is 15 amino acids. CDR1 is MNHEY, CDR2 SVGAGI, per germline. Losses at the gene ends were 0 bases for V and 4 bases for J; bases not matched to a gene: 2. The CDR3 nucleotides are TGTGCCAGCAGTTACTCTAGCGGGAGGGCGTACGAGCAGTACGTC. Its translation is CASSYSSGRAYEQYV.

V gene TRBV5-8 combines with J gene TRBJ2-5; D remains unclear. The CDR3 extends over 14 amino acids. Between the trimmed V and J ends, which lost 0 bases and 5 bases, there was a span of 11 bases. Germline V gives CDR1 SGHTS, CDR2 YDEGEE. CDR3 in amino acids: CASSLEGIGETQYF. In DNA form, the CDR3 reads TGTGCCAGCAGCTTGGAAGGCATAGGGGAGACCCAGTACTTC. The entire variable domain, with the rest obtained from reference TRBV5-8 and TRBJ2-5, is as follows: EAGVTQSPTHLIKTRGQQATLRCSPISGHTSVYWYQQALGLGLQFLLWYDEGEERNRGNFPPRFSGRQFPNYSSELNVNALELEDSALYLCASSLEGIGETQYFGPGTRLLVL.

This chain links TRBV7-8 with TRBJ1-2; possible D gene TRBD1, 6 bases. Trimming removed 0 bases at V and 0 bases at J, with 8 bases between. The germline V gene has CDR1 SGHVS and CDR2 FQNEAQ. The CDR3 runs to 15 residues. The CDR3 nucleotides read TGTGCCAGCAGCTTAGCTACAGGGTCTAACTATGGCTACACCTTC. Translated, it gives CASSLATGSNYGYTF.

The chain uses TRBV5-8 and TRBJ1-4; 7 bases match TRBD1. Germline V gives CDR1 SGHTS, CDR2 YDEGEE. Trimming at V came to 4 bases and at J to 2 bases, leaving 5 bases not matched to a gene. The CDR3 sequence is 15 residues long. CDR3 in amino acids: CASSPGTVTNEKLFF. In nucleotides, the CDR3 is TGTGCCAGCAGCCCCGGGACAGTCACTAATGAAAAACTGTTTTTT.

The chain joins TRBV5-1 to TRBJ2-7; D assignment may be TRBD1 or TRBD2 (5 bases each). This CDR3 spans 17 amino acids. V was trimmed by 0 bases and J by 3 bases, leaving 19 bases between them. The germline V gene has CDR1 SGHRS and CDR2 YFSETQ. Here the CDR3 reads CASSLGGRARAGYEQYF. CDR3 in DNA: TGCGCCAGCAGCTTGGGTGGCCGGGCCAGGGCGGGCTACGAGCAGTACTTC. Supplemented by reference TRBV5-1 and TRBJ2-7, the full variable domain reads KAGVTQTPRYLIKTRGQQVTLSCSPISGHRSVSWYQQTPGQGLQFLFEYFSETQRNKGNFPGRFSGRQFSNSRSEMNVSTLELGDSALYLCASSLGGRARAGYEQYFGPGTRLTVT.

The chain joins TRBV5-1 to TRBJ1-1; 7 bases fit TRBD1. Trimming took 0 bases from V and 3 from J; bases not matched to a gene: 5. CDR1 and CDR2 from the germline V gene are SGHRS and YFSETQ. CDR3 size: 15 residues. The CDR3 protein is CASSLASGGDTEAFF. Here the CDR3 DNA reads TGCGCCAGCAGCTTGGCCTCAGGGGGAGACACTGAAGCTTTCTTT.

This clone was seen just once. The chain couples TRBV7-6 to TRBJ2-5; TRBD1 matches at 7 bases. The CDR3 loop spans 16 amino acids. V dropped 2 bases and J dropped 2; count of bases not matched to a gene: 8. Per germline, CDR1 SGHVS and CDR2 FNYEAQ. The CDR3 reads CASSLWSGTEQETQYF. Here the CDR3 DNA reads TGTGCCAGCAGCTTATGGTCTGGGACAGAGCAAGAGACCCAGTACTTC.